The 25 T cell receptor beta chains below were found in one sample sequenced in a study of blood T cell repertoires in COVID-19 (dated by TCRdb to about 2020). Library preparation was by the immunoSEQ multiplex PCR assay. TCRdb mirrors the immuneACCESS table, restricted to in-frame sequences. Some clones are absent from its copies; in checked studies, under half trace to an unresolved V gene, and the reason for the others is unknown. The sample records 100,000 or so clones, approximately 82% of which are singletons. The top ten hold approximately 15% of the sample. The sample comprised peripheral blood. The receptors shown here come from an elderly woman with acute or convalescent COVID-19.

The rearrangement links TRBV24-1 to TRBJ2-4; 13 nucleotides line up with TRBD2. J was trimmed by 0 bases and V by 4 bases; bases with no gene match: 8. The CDR3 is 19 amino acids. Germline V gene data show CDR1 as KGHDR and CDR2 as SFDVKD. The CDR3 sequence: CATSESGTSGELAKNIQYF. CDR3 DNA sequence: TGTGCCACCAGTGAGTCCGGGACTAGCGGGGAGTTAGCCAAAAACATTCAGTACTTC.

J is TRBJ1-2 and V is TRBV18, with 8 bases lining up with TRBD1. There are 14 residues in the CDR3. Germline CDR1 and CDR2: KGHSH and LQKENI. Trimming at V came to 3 bases and at J to 6 bases, leaving 6 bases not matched to a gene. This CDR3 reads CASSPAGGADGYTF. In DNA form, the CDR3 reads TGTGCCAGCTCACCGGCAGGGGGCGCGGATGGCTACACCTTC.

This chain uses TRBV29-1 with TRBJ2-3; TRBD2 aligns across 9 bases. The CDR3 sequence is 14 residues long. The V gene's germline CDR1 is SQVTM and CDR2 ANQGSEA. Losses at the gene ends were 5 bases for V and 4 bases for J; bases not matched to a gene: 7. The CDR3 here is CSVLAGEGADTQYF. CDR3 sequence (DNA): TGCAGCGTTTTAGCGGGAGAAGGCGCAGATACGCAGTATTTT.

This clone was counted once. The rearrangement links TRBV6-5 to TRBJ2-6; D is undetermined. The CDR3 runs to 14 residues. Between the trimmed V and J ends, which lost 6 bases and 0 bases, there was a span of 6 bases. The germline CDR1 and CDR2 sequences are MNHEY and SVGAGI. In nucleotides, the CDR3 is TGTGCCAGCAGCCTAAGCTCTGGGGCCAACGTCCTGACTTTC. It specifies CASSLSSGANVLTF.

The gene calls are TRBV10-1 and TRBJ2-3; D gene ambiguous. Trimming cost V 3 bases and J 1 base, with 8 bases left between them. Germline-derived CDR1 and CDR2 are WNHNN and SYGVQD (reference sequence). The CDR3 length is 14 residues. CDR3 region: CASSEREGTDTQYF. Written as DNA, the CDR3 is TGCGCCAGCAGTGAACGAGAGGGCACAGATACGCAGTATTTT.

This clone was seen a single time. The chain joins TRBV28 to TRBJ1-2; 8 bases align to TRBD1. The V and J ends lost 5 bases and 8 bases, in that order; junction bases with no gene match: 16. Germline values: CDR1 MDHEN, CDR2 SYDVKM. The CDR3 is 16 residues long. DNA for the CDR3: TGTGCCAGCAGTGCCCAACTGGGACAGGACCAAAGCGGCTACACCTTC. Translating gives CASSAQLGQDQSGYTF.

This sequence joins TRBV6-5 and TRBJ2-2; perhaps TRBD1 as D (6 bases). In germline, CDR1 is MNHEY, CDR2 SVGAGI. The V gene lost 0 bases and the J gene lost 5 bases, with 10 bases spanning the gap. This CDR3 has 15 amino acids. The chain's CDR3 is CASSYSNRETGELFF. DNA of the CDR3: TGTGCCAGCAGTTACTCCAACAGGGAGACCGGGGAGCTGTTTTTT.

This chain joins TRBV11-3 and TRBJ2-3; D might be TRBD2 (6 bases). V lost 6 bases, J lost 6 bases, and 16 bases lay in between. The CDR3 is made up of 14 amino acids. Per the germline V gene, CDR1 is SGHNT and CDR2 is YENEEA. Here the CDR3 DNA reads TGTGCCAGCAGGCCTAGGATTGGGGGGGATACGCAGTATTTT. Translated: CASRPRIGGDTQYF.

This clone was picked up a small number of times. The chain joins TRBV29-1 to TRBJ2-3; the match to TRBD1 covers 11 bases. Germline loops: CDR1 SQVTM, CDR2 ANQGSEA. The V gene end was trimmed by 2 bases and the J gene end by 5 bases; junction bases not matched to a gene: 6. The CDR3 spans 15 residues. As DNA, the CDR3 is TGCAGCGTTGAAAAGGACAGGGGGCGAGGAGATACGCAGTATTTT. Translated: CSVEKDRGRGDTQYF.

There are a few counts of this clone. The genes are TRBV5-4 and TRBJ1-1; 7 bases are a match to TRBD1. The CDR3 runs 16 residues. V was pared by 4 bases and J by 1 base, with 10 bases of the junction left unmatched. The germline V gene has CDR1 SGHNT and CDR2 YYREEE (reference sequence). CDR3 sequence reads: CASSKIPGQTNTEAFF. The CDR3 DNA reads TGTGCCAGCAGCAAAATACCGGGACAGACGAACACTGAAGCTTTCTTT.

This rearrangement joins TRBV24-1 to TRBJ2-5, with a possible D match to TRBD1 (5 bases). Germline loops: CDR1 KGHDR, CDR2 SFDVKD. V lost 7 bases to trimming and J lost 5 bases, with 10 bases between them. The CDR3 spans 12 residues. The CDR3 spells CATSRVGETQYF. The CDR3 coding sequence is TGTGCCACCAGCAGGGTGGGGGAGACCCAGTACTTC.

The chain employs TRBV19 and TRBJ1-5, with TRBD1 identical over 11 bases. The CDR3 spans 16 residues. The germline gives CDR1 LNHDA, CDR2 SQIVND (reference sequence). Germline trimming cut 9 bases from V and 1 base from J; bases unmatched to any gene: 8. CDR3: CASSDRGRVSNQPQHF. The CDR3, as DNA: TGTGCCAGCTCGGACAGGGGGCGGGTGAGCAATCAGCCCCAGCATTTT.

V usage is TRBV7-9 and J usage is TRBJ1-1, with 7 nucleotides matching TRBD1. The junction had 3 bases not matched to a gene; V was cut back by 4 bases and J by 1 base. Germline CDR1 is SEHNR and CDR2 is FQNEAQ (reference sequence). This CDR3 contains 14 residues. CDR3 sequence: CASSSGGQNTEAFF. Here the CDR3 DNA reads TGTGCCAGCAGCTCAGGGGGACAGAACACTGAAGCTTTCTTT. Variable domain in full (rest from reference TRBV7-9 and TRBJ1-1): DTGVSQNPRHKITKRGQNVTFRCDPISEHNRLYWYRQTLGQGPEFLTYFQNEAQLEKSRLLSDRFSAERPKGSFSTLEIQRTEQGDSAMYLCASSSGGQNTEAFFGQGTRLTVV.

This clone was counted a few times. The rearrangement links TRBV5-1 to TRBJ2-2; 7 positions agree with TRBD2. Trimming cost V 7 bases and J 1 base; bases outside gene matches: 4. The CDR3 has 14 residues. The germline CDR1 and CDR2 sequences are SGHRS and YFSETQ. The CDR3: CASRGELNTGELFF. The CDR3 nucleotides read TGCGCCAGCCGGGGGGAATTGAACACCGGGGAGCTGTTTTTT.

The chain joins TRBV2 to TRBJ2-2; the match to TRBD2 covers 7 bases. Per the germline V gene, CDR1 is SNHLY and CDR2 is FYNNEI. The ends lost 9 bases at V and 1 base at J; junction bases unmatched: 8. CDR3 length equals 15 residues. The CDR3 loop reads CARSTSVMNTGELFF. The CDR3 DNA follows: TGTGCCAGGTCCACTAGCGTCATGAACACCGGGGAGCTGTTTTTT.

This rearrangement joins TRBV6-6 to TRBJ1-5, with D uncertain. This CDR3 has 15 amino acids. Trimming shortened V by 2 bases and J by 1 base, and 9 bases separated the two germline ends. Per germline, CDR1 MNHNY and CDR2 SVGAGI (reference sequence). This CDR3 is CASSYRTESNQPQHF. CDR3 bases: TGTGCCAGCAGTTACAGGACTGAAAGCAATCAGCCCCAGCATTTT.

The chain carries TRBV5-1 and TRBJ2-2; 11 bases agree with TRBD2. Losses at the gene ends were 4 bases for V and 6 bases for J; bases not matched to a gene: 17. The CDR3 is 19 residues long. Germline V gives CDR1 SGHRS, CDR2 YFSETQ. The CDR3 loop is CASSRLAGPGSILSGELFF. In DNA form, the CDR3 reads TGCGCCAGCAGCCGACTAGCGGGACCAGGAAGCATTTTATCCGGGGAGCTGTTTTTT.

The chain employs TRBV11-2 and TRBJ2-5; the match to TRBD2 covers 11 bases. The V gene's germline CDR1 is SGHAT and CDR2 FQNNGV. After removal of 1 base from V and 7 bases from J, the junction contained 5 bases not matched to a gene. This CDR3 has 15 amino acids. The DNA for the CDR3 is TGTGCCAGCAGCTTAGTACTAGCGGGAGAGGGGACCCAGTACTTC. This codes for CASSLVLAGEGTQYF.

This chain joins TRBV10-3 and TRBJ2-7; 9 bases match TRBD2. V lost 6 bases to trimming and J lost 2 bases; unmatched junction nucleotides: 5. The CDR3 extends over 14 amino acids. Germline loops: CDR1 ENHRY, CDR2 SYGVKD. The CDR3 nucleotides are TGTGCCATCAGGAGCGGGAGGCAGACCTACGAGCAGTACTTC. Translation gives CAIRSGRQTYEQYF.

This clone is a singleton in its sample. The V and J genes are TRBV27 and TRBJ1-2, with a possible D match to TRBD1 (6 bases). Germline CDR1 and CDR2: MNHEY and SMNVEV (reference sequence). This CDR3 comprises 13 residues. Trimming cost V 5 bases and J 4 bases, with 11 bases left between them. CDR3 DNA sequence: TGTGCCAGCAGTCAGGGGTTTAGCTATGGCTACACCTTC. Translation: CASSQGFSYGYTF.

As to this clone: A read error may account for a junction end that differs from germline. V is TRBV28 and J is TRBJ2-1; TRBD2 aligns across 9 bases. The CDR3 is made up of 15 amino acids. The germline V gene encodes CDR1 MDHEN and CDR2 SYDVKM. The CDR3 spells CASSPPGLAYSEQFF. Here the CDR3 DNA reads TGTGCCAGCAGTCCACCGGGACTAGCCTACAGTGAGCAGTTCTTC.

This chain uses TRBV9 with TRBJ2-5; the match to TRBD2 covers 10 bases. Germline values: CDR1 SGDLS, CDR2 YYNGEE. This CDR3 region has 17 residues. J was trimmed by 4 bases and V by 4 bases; bases with no gene match: 13. CDR3 sequence reads: CASSPRLGLAGVETQYF. The CDR3 region has the DNA TGTGCCAGCAGCCCCCGGTTAGGTCTAGCGGGAGTAGAGACCCAGTACTTC.

This clone has just one count. The J gene is TRBJ1-6, the V gene TRBV6-6; weak D call: TRBD1 (5 bases). CDR1 MNHNY and CDR2 SVGAGI come from the germline V gene (reference sequence). V was cut by 5 bases and J by 7 bases, with 12 bases left in between. The CDR3 has 14 amino acids. The CDR3 spells CASSQTDENSPLHF. The CDR3 DNA reads as TGTGCCAGCAGTCAGACAGATGAAAATTCACCCCTCCACTTT.

The V and J genes are TRBV14 and TRBJ2-2; D is unresolved. Germline V gene sequence: CDR1 SGHDN, CDR2 FVKESK. V was pared by 2 bases and J by 2 bases, with 3 bases between. This CDR3 is built from 13 residues. The CDR3 spells CASSQLNTGELFF. CDR3 nucleotide sequence: TGTGCCAGCAGCCAACTTAACACCGGGGAGCTGTTTTTT.

The gene calls are TRBV4-1 and TRBJ2-1; no firm D call. The CDR3 length is 18 residues. The germline V and J ends were trimmed by 4 bases and 0 bases, with 19 bases remaining between them. Germline CDR1 reads MGHRA; CDR2 reads YSYEKL. The CDR3 loop reads CASSPDNQIPSSYNEQFF. DNA of the CDR3: TGCGCCAGCAGCCCAGACAACCAAATCCCGAGCTCCTACAATGAGCAGTTCTTC.